The sequence of this TCR beta chain was determined in a study of cytomegalovirus exposure and HLA in healthy donors. The primer mix had 60 Vbeta and 13 Jbeta primers. Method: immunoSEQ multiplex PCR; TCRdb's copy keeps in-frame clones and lacks some. The data show approximately 120,000 clones, with around 80% seen just once and 9.5% to 13% held by the top ten. Trimming pared 6 bases from V and 0 bases from J, leaving 12 bases between. The germline gives CDR1 LNHDA, CDR2 SQIVND (reference sequence). There are 15 residues in the CDR3. The rearrangement joins TRBV19 to TRBJ1-3; a weak D match, TRBD1 (5 bases). The receptor comes from a man in his thirties or forties in good health and CMV-seropositive. Sequenced input: PBMCs. For the CDR3, the DNA is TGTGCCAGTAGCCCGGGACTCGACTCTGGAAACACCATATATTTT. Its translation: CASSPGLDSGNTIYF.